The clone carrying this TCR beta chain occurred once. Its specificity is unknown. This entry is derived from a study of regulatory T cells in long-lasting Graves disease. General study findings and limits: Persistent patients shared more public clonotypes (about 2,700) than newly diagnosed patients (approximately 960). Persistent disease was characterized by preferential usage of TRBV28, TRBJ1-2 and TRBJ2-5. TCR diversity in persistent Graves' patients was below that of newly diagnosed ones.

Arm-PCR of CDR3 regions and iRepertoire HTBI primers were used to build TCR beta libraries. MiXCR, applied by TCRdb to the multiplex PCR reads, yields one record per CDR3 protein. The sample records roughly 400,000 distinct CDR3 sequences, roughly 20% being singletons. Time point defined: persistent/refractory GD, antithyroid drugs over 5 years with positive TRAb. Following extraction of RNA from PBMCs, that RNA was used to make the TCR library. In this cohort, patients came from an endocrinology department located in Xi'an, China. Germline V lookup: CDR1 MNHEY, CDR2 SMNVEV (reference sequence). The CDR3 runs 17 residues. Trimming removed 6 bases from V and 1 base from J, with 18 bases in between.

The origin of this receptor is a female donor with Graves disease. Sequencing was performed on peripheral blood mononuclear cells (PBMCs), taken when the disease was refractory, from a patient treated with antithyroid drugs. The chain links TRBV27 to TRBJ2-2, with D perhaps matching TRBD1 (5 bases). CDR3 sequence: CASSLESQGLNTGELFF. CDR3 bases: TGTGCCAGCAGCTTAGAGTCTCAGGGCCTGAACACCGGGGAGCTGTTTTTT.